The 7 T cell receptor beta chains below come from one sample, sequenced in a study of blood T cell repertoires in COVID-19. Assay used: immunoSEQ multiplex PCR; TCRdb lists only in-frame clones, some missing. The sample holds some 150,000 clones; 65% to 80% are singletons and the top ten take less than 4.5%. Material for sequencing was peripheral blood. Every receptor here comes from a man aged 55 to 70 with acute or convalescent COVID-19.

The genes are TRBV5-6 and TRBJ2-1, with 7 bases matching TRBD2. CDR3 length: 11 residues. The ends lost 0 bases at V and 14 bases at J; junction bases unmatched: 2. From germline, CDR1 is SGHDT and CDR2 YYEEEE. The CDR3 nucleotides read TGTGCCAGCAGCTTGGCGGGGAGGGAGTTCTTC. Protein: CASSLAGREFF. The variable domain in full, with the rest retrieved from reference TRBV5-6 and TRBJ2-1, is DAGVTQSPTHLIKTRGQQVTLRCSPKSGHDTVSWYQQALGQGPQFIFQYYEEEERQRGNFPDRFSGHQFPNYSSELNVNALLLGDSALYLCASSLAGREFFGPGTRLTVL.

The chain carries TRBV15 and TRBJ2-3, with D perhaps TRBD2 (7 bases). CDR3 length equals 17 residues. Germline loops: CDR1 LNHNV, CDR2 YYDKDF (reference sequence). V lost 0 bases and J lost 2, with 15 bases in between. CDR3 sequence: CATSREGEGGVTDTQYF. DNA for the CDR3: TGTGCCACCAGCAGAGAAGGAGAGGGGGGGGTCACAGATACGCAGTATTTT.

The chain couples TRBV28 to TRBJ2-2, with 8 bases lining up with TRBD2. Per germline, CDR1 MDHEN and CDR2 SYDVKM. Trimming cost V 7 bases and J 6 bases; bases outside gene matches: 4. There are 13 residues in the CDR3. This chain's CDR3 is CASTIGGAGELFF. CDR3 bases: TGTGCCAGCACCATCGGGGGGGCCGGGGAGCTGTTTTTT.

This chain's CDR3 is CASSPPTSGSTDTQYF. DNA of the CDR3: TGTGCCAGCAGCCCGCCGACTAGCGGGAGCACAGATACGCAGTATTTT. The chain is built from TRBV7-9 and TRBJ2-3; 10 nucleotides agree with TRBD2. J gave up 0 bases and V 5 bases, and 5 bases lay outside the gene matches. Germline CDR1 reads SEHNR; CDR2 reads FQNEAQ (reference sequence). The CDR3 spans 16 residues.

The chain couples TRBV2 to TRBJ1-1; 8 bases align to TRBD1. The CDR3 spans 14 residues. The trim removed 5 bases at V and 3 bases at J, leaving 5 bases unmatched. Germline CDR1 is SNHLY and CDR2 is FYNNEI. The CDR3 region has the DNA TGTGCCAGCAGTTCCAGGGGGCTTGACACTGAAGCTTTCTTT. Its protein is CASSSRGLDTEAFF. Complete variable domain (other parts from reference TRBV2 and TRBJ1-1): EPEVTQTPSHQVTQMGQEVILRCVPISNHLYFYWYRQILGQKVEFLVSFYNNEISEKSEIFDDQFSVERPDGSNFTLKIRSTKLEDSAMYFCASSSRGLDTEAFFGQGTRLTVV.

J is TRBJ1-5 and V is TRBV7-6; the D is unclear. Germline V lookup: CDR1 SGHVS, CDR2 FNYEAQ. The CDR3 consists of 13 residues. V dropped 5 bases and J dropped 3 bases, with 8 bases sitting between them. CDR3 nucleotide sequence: TGTGCCAGCAGCAACAGCCCCAATCAGCCCCAGCATTTT. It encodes CASSNSPNQPQHF.

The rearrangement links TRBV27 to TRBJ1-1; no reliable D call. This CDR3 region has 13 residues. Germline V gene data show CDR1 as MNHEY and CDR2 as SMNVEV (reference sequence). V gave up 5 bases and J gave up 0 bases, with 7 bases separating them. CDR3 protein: CASSPRLNTEAFF. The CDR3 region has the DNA TGTGCCAGCAGTCCCAGGTTGAACACTGAAGCTTTCTTT.